This T cell receptor (beta chain) was captured by sequencing in a study of response to subunit inactivated influenza vaccine. Study observations and caveats: Few new T cells, the authors suggested, are recruited by each seasonal influenza vaccination.

Comment on this clonotype: Antigen specificity is unknown.

The CDR3 spans 16 residues. Germline loops: CDR1 KGHDR, CDR2 SFDVKD. Trimming at V came to 4 bases and at J to 4 bases, leaving 6 bases not matched to a gene. MiXCR, run by TCRdb on the RT-PCR reads, gives a single entry per CDR3 protein. The sample contains hundreds of thousands of distinct CDR3 sequences, 16% of which appear only once. Specimen: CD4+ T cells sorted from PBMCs, collected around 25 months after vaccination. This TCR was recovered from a man between 50 and 75 years old who received an inactivated influenza vaccine. This chain connects TRBV24-1 to TRBJ2-1, with 10 bases lining up with TRBD2. The CDR3 coding sequence is TGTGCCACCAGTGACGAACTAGCGGGGAGGTACAATGAGCAGTTCTTC. Amino acid sequence: CATSDELAGRYNEQFF.